One T cell receptor beta chain is described in this entry. Antigen: not known. Germline V lookup: CDR1 SGHRS, CDR2 YFSETQ. With 0 bases removed from V and 5 bases from J, the gap between germline ends came to 12 bases. CDR3 size: 15 residues. The data were obtained in a study of cytomegalovirus exposure and HLA in healthy donors. Study-level points and caveats: Three chains linked to CMV were shown in vitro to be specific for CMV antigens. The listing of roughly 160 TCR beta chains classed them as cytomegalovirus-associated. First-cohort TCR clusters tended to co-occur in the 120 or so validation repertoires, a later analysis found. Reports described diagnosis of cytomegalovirus status by the classifier as highly specific and sensitive.

The data were produced by immunoSEQ multiplex PCR, yet TCRdb's version contains in-frame clones alone and is incomplete. The data hold 180,000 or so clones, with 84% observed a single time. This chain connects TRBV5-1 to TRBJ1-5, with D uncertain. The source material was PBMCs. This receptor was obtained from a woman aged 25 to 39 in good health and CMV-seropositive. CDR3 protein: CASSLDGNLDQPQHF. The CDR3 coding sequence is TGCGCCAGCAGCTTGGATGGCAATCTGGATCAGCCCCAGCATTTT.